This note documents a single T cell receptor beta chain sequence. Its antigen is unknown. These data belong to a study of cytotoxic CD8 clonotypes in ibrutinib-treated CLL. Findings and caveats of the study: Exceeding age-matched healthy donors, baseline clonality also tracked the counts of circulating CD8+ T cells.

CDR3 length equals 13 residues. Repertoires were generated with immunoSEQ multiplex PCR, while TCRdb's copy carries only in-frame clones and drops some. This sample has 20,000 to 30,000 clones, with about two thirds found just once. Sequenced material: PBMCs, taken at disease progression, from a patient treated with ibrutinib. This rearrangement joins TRBV21-1 to TRBJ1-1; TRBD1 is the table's D call and was not checked against the DNA. TRBV21-1 is an annotated pseudogene. The receptor comes from a human donor with chronic lymphocytic leukemia. DNA for the CDR3: TGTGCCAGCAGCAACAGGGTCGGCACTGAAGCTTTCTTT. Its protein is CASSNRVGTEAFF.